The T cell receptor (beta chain) under discussion was sequenced for a study of cytomegalovirus exposure and HLA in healthy donors. Using immunoSEQ multiplex PCR, the repertoire was profiled, and TCRdb retains in-frame clones only, with some absent. The data hold some 190,000 clones, with around 86% observed a single time. CDR3 length: 14 residues. V lost 1 base and J lost 3; bases outside the gene matches: 2. Germline CDR1 is SQVTM and CDR2 is ANQGSEA. Input material: PBMCs. The clonotype was recovered from a man younger than 40 in good health and CMV-seropositive. This sequence joins TRBV29-1 and TRBJ2-1; 8 bases agree with TRBD1. The CDR3 reads CSVEAGGIYNEQFF. The CDR3 coding sequence is TGCAGCGTTGAAGCAGGGGGCATCTACAATGAGCAGTTCTTC.